These 6 T cell receptor beta chains originate from one sample sequenced in a study of response to subunit inactivated influenza vaccine. TCRdb re-analysed the RT-PCR reads in MiXCR, keeping a single row per CDR3 protein. The sample shows 300,000 to 350,000 distinct CDR3 sequences, 21% of them seen only once. The material was PBMCs from blood, obtained roughly 20 months after vaccination. All receptors derive from a man aged 50-75 years who received an inactivated influenza vaccine.

This clonotype was seen a handful of times. The CDR3 ends on some other residue instead of the conserved phenylalanine or tryptophan, so this is likely a read error. The limits of the CDR3 on the DNA are not certain, so only TCRdb's listed CDR3 is given. The chain recombines TRBV3-1 with TRBJ1-6; the D call of TRBD1 is as the table states it, not checked on the DNA. Looked up from germline, CDR1 is LGHDT and CDR2 is YNNKEL (reference sequence). The CDR3 region is 17 residues in length, termini included. The chain's CDR3 is CASSQELAQGLPPHRTV.

In its sample, this clonotype was seen a few times. The chain employs TRBV10-2 and TRBJ2-5; D tentatively reads TRBD1 or TRBD2 (7 bases each). V was pared by 3 bases and J by 1 base, with 15 bases between. Looked up from germline, CDR1 is WSHSY and CDR2 is SAAADI. This CDR3 comprises 16 residues. Here the CDR3 reads CASSDPGGELQETQYF. CDR3 DNA: TGCGCCAGCAGTGATCCAGGGGGGGAACTCCAAGAGACCCAGTACTTC.

V is TRBV20-1 and J is TRBJ1-2; D perhaps matches TRBD1 (5 bases). This CDR3 has 15 residues. Germline CDR1 and CDR2: DFQATT and SNEGSKA (reference sequence). Trimming left V 0 bases short and J 3 bases short, with 14 bases between. This CDR3 reads CSARDPAGRHYGYTF. In DNA form, the CDR3 reads TGCAGTGCTAGAGATCCCGCGGGACGGCACTATGGCTACACCTTC.

This clonotype has at least ten counts. The rearrangement links TRBV7-8 to TRBJ2-1, with 9 bases that match TRBD1. Trimming took 5 bases from V and 0 from J; bases not matched to a gene: 5. The CDR3 is 16 residues long. Germline V lookup: CDR1 SGHVS, CDR2 FQNEAQ. The CDR3: CASSATGGFSYNEQFF. The CDR3, as DNA: TGTGCCAGCAGCGCGACAGGGGGGTTCTCCTACAATGAGCAGTTCTTC.

This clonotype was detected a few times. The rearrangement links TRBV20-1 to TRBJ2-5; perhaps TRBD2 as D (7 bases). V was trimmed by 4 bases and J by 5 bases, leaving 14 bases between them. Germline CDR1 is DFQATT and CDR2 is SNEGSKA (reference sequence). CDR3 length: 13 residues. The CDR3 region is CSATKGGPETQYF. DNA for the CDR3: TGCAGTGCTACGAAGGGGGGGCCGGAGACCCAGTACTTC.

This clonotype has ten or more counts. This chain joins TRBV29-1 and TRBJ1-1, with D hard to call. Trimming removed 4 bases from V and 6 bases from J, with 15 bases in between. CDR1 is SQVTM and CDR2 is ANQGSEA in the germline V gene. The CDR3 runs to 13 residues. The CDR3 region is CSVVEGFVAEAFF. In DNA, the CDR3 is TGCAGCGTTGTGGAGGGATTCGTTGCTGAAGCTTTCTTT.